The 27 T cell receptor beta chains given below trace back to one sample, sequenced in a study of blood T cells in healthy people across ages. Primed by a sample-barcoded 5' primer and a J-beta primer mix, a second PCR proceeded for about 7 to 11 cycles. Using its own MiXCR run on the 5' RACE reads, TCRdb lists one record per CDR3 protein. The data contain fewer than 800,000 distinct CDR3 sequences, roughly 25% of them singletons. These same records also appear under a second study, on T cells of mothers and their children.

The sample consisted of blood. The receptor source for this set is a boy between 10 and 17 years old in good health.

This chain uses TRBV27 with TRBJ2-5; TRBD2 might be the D (6 bases). The end of the DNA is better explained by TRBJ2-1, so the J call may be wrong. Germline V gene data show CDR1 as MNHEY and CDR2 as SMNVEV (reference sequence). The CDR3 is 12 residues long. CDR3 loop: CASRDWRNEQFF. CDR3 coding DNA: TGTGCCAGCCGGGACTGGAGGAATGAGCAGTTCTTC.

This chain joins TRBV20-1 and TRBJ2-7; 7 bases fit TRBD1. This CDR3 contains 14 residues. J gave up 6 bases and V 6 bases, and 14 bases lay outside the gene matches. Germline V gives CDR1 DFQATT, CDR2 SNEGSKA (reference sequence). The CDR3 loop is CSARSMGQMGEQYF. In DNA form, the CDR3 reads TGCAGTGCCAGAAGTATGGGACAGATGGGCGAGCAGTACTTC.

This chain joins TRBV4-3 and TRBJ2-5, with 7 bases matching TRBD1. Matching the DNA end better, TRBJ2-7 makes the J call doubtful. CDR1 and CDR2 (germline): LGHNA, YSLEER. CDR3 length equals 14 residues. DNA of the CDR3: TGCGCCAGCAGCCAAGCAGGGGGTGATTACGAGCAGTACTTC. Protein product: CASSQAGGDYEQYF.

The sample holds a few counts of this clonotype. The J gene is TRBJ2-1, the V gene TRBV3-1; D is unresolved. The V gene's germline CDR1 is LGHDT and CDR2 YNNKEL (reference sequence). This CDR3 spans 16 amino acids. V lost 0 bases to trimming and J lost 0 bases, with 9 bases between them. The CDR3 spells CASSQDERRSYNEQFF. CDR3 DNA: TGTGCCAGCAGCCAAGATGAGCGTCGCTCCTACAATGAGCAGTTCTTC.

The chain recombines TRBV7-8 with TRBJ2-5; tentative D call: TRBD2 (6 bases). The tail of the sequence fits TRBJ2-1 better, so the J call may be wrong. This CDR3 contains 13 residues. From germline, CDR1 is SGHVS and CDR2 FQNEAQ. Here the CDR3 reads CASSLQAGNEQFF. The CDR3 DNA is TGTGCCAGCAGCCTGCAAGCGGGCAATGAGCAGTTCTTC.

This clonotype was recorded a few times. The rearrangement links TRBV25-1 to TRBJ2-5, with D perhaps TRBD2 (5 bases). The J call may be incorrect, as the DNA end agrees better with TRBJ2-1. Germline assignment: CDR1 MGHDK and CDR2 SYGVNS. There are 11 residues in the CDR3. CDR3: CASSEGIGQFF. The CDR3 DNA reads as TGTGCCAGCAGCGAGGGAATCGGGCAGTTCTTC.

The CDR3: CSSGGGSEEQYF. The CDR3, as DNA: TGCAGTAGTGGGGGAGGGTCTGAAGAGCAGTACTTC. This rearrangement joins TRBV20-1 to TRBJ2-5; the match to TRBD2 covers 7 bases. This CDR3 has 12 amino acids. J lost 11 bases, V lost 8 bases, and 14 bases had no gene match. The V gene's germline CDR1 is DFQATT and CDR2 SNEGSKA (reference sequence).

The chain carries TRBV7-2 and TRBJ2-1; 13 bases agree with TRBD2. CDR3 length equals 15 residues. Trimming removed 1 base from V and 8 bases from J; junction bases left unmatched: 2. Germline V gives CDR1 SGHTA, CDR2 FQGNSA. CDR3: CASSLGTSGSDEQFF. The CDR3 DNA follows: TGTGCCAGCAGCTTAGGGACTAGCGGGAGTGATGAGCAGTTCTTC.

The V gene is TRBV10-3, the J gene TRBJ2-6; 7 bases line up with TRBD1. This CDR3 contains 15 residues. CDR1 and CDR2 from the germline V gene are ENHRY and SYGVKD. J was trimmed by 2 bases and V by 6 bases; bases with no gene match: 4. The CDR3 nucleotides are TGTGCCATCAGCGATGACAGGGCTGGGGCCAACGTCCTGACTTTC. Protein sequence: CAISDDRAGANVLTF.

The chain combines TRBV28 with TRBJ2-1; D call uncertain. TRBJ2-7 explains the end of the DNA better; the J call may be wrong. Germline CDR1 MDHEN, CDR2 SYDVKM. The CDR3 contains 13 residues. CDR3 sequence (DNA): TGTGCCAGCAGTTTATGGCACCCTATGGAGCAGTACTTC. This sequence encodes CASSLWHPMEQYF.

This clonotype occurred a few times. This chain joins TRBV20-1 and TRBJ1-2; D is uncertain. The germline V and J ends were trimmed by 6 bases and 3 bases, with 14 bases remaining between them. The CDR3 covers 13 residues. CDR1 and CDR2 from the germline V gene are DFQATT and SNEGSKA (reference sequence). This CDR3 reads CSAEDVTDYGYTF. DNA of the CDR3: TGCAGTGCGGAGGATGTCACCGACTATGGCTACACCTTC.

This clonotype was seen a handful of times. The chain recombines TRBV9 with TRBJ2-1; 7 bases map to TRBD2. Germline V gives CDR1 SGDLS, CDR2 YYNGEE. V dropped 0 bases and J dropped 2; count of bases not matched to a gene: 2. The CDR3 has 15 amino acids. As DNA, the CDR3 is TGTGCCAGCAGCGTAGGGGGGGGAACCTACAATGAGCAGTTCTTC. Translation: CASSVGGGTYNEQFF.

This clonotype was recorded a few times. The chain couples TRBV3-1 to TRBJ1-2; D uncertain. Germline V gene lookup returns CDR1 LGHDT and CDR2 YNNKEL (reference sequence). Trimming took off 0 bases at V and 4 bases at J, with 6 bases between the two ends. CDR3 length equals 13 residues. CDR3 DNA sequence: TGTGCCAGCAGCCAAGATACGACCTATGGCTACACCTTC. It translates to CASSQDTTYGYTF.

As concerns this clonotype: One junction end disagrees with the germline gene, perhaps due to a read error. This rearrangement joins TRBV11-3 to TRBJ1-4, with D unresolved. The CDR3 extends over 14 amino acids. Germline values: CDR1 SGHNT, CDR2 YENEEA. CDR3 region: CASSAAVGMDHISF. CDR3 bases: TGTGCCAGCAGCGCAGCTGTAGGGATGGACCACATTTCTTTT.

This chain connects TRBV19 to TRBJ2-7, with D maybe TRBD2 (6 bases). The CDR3 is 13 residues long. Trimming took off 3 bases at V and 3 bases at J, with 9 bases between the two ends. CDR1 is LNHDA, CDR2 SQIVND, per germline (reference sequence). The CDR3 protein is CASSMEGIYEQYF. The DNA for the CDR3 is TGTGCCAGTAGTATGGAGGGGATCTACGAGCAGTACTTC.

V is TRBV15 and J is TRBJ1-1; D uncertain. The CDR3 spans 13 residues. V lost 5 bases, J lost 6 bases, and 13 bases lay in between. Germline V gene lookup returns CDR1 LNHNV and CDR2 YYDKDF (reference sequence). The CDR3 sequence: CATSARRSAEAFF. CDR3 DNA: TGTGCCACCAGCGCGAGGAGGTCAGCTGAAGCTTTCTTT.

This clonotype has only a few counts. V usage is TRBV24-1 and J usage is TRBJ2-5; D gene unclear. The CDR3 contains 13 residues. In germline, CDR1 is KGHDR, CDR2 SFDVKD. The V end lost 5 bases, the J end lost 0 bases, and 6 bases lay between the germline ends. CDR3 sequence reads: CATSGPNQETQYF. As DNA, the CDR3 is TGTGCCACCAGTGGCCCTAACCAAGAGACCCAGTACTTC.

V usage is TRBV20-1 and J usage is TRBJ2-5, with TRBD1 as a possible D gene (6 bases). Gene TRBJ2-1 matches the end of the DNA better, so the J call may be wrong. This CDR3 is built from 14 residues. Per the germline V gene, CDR1 is DFQATT and CDR2 is SNEGSKA (reference sequence). The CDR3 DNA reads as TGCAGTGCTAGCTTCGGGACACTAAACAATGAGCAGTTCTTC. It codes for CSASFGTLNNEQFF.

The V call is TRBV25-1, the J call TRBJ2-2; no clear D gene. This CDR3 comprises 13 residues. Trimming pared 3 bases from V and 5 bases from J, leaving 7 bases between. CDR1 MGHDK and CDR2 SYGVNS come from the germline V gene. The DNA of the CDR3 is TGTGCCAGCAGTGAGGAGTTGACCGGGGAGCTGTTTTTT. Protein: CASSEELTGELFF.

This chain joins TRBV29-1 and TRBJ2-1, with 10 bases fitting TRBD1. The DNA end is more similar to TRBJ2-5, so the J call may be wrong. The CDR3 is made up of 15 amino acids. From germline, CDR1 is SQVTM and CDR2 ANQGSEA. CDR3 loop: CSVELGQGEGGTQYF. CDR3 in DNA: TGCAGCGTTGAATTAGGACAGGGGGAAGGGGGGACCCAGTACTTC.

This chain joins TRBV9 and TRBJ2-1; D might be TRBD2 (6 bases). Germline loops: CDR1 SGDLS, CDR2 YYNGEE. Trimming cost V 6 bases and J 0 bases, with 13 bases left between them. The CDR3 contains 15 residues. CDR3 in DNA: TGTGCCAGCACCGGTGGCGGGGCCTCCTACAATGAGCAGTTCTTC. Amino acids: CASTGGGASYNEQFF.

This chain uses TRBV4-1 with TRBJ2-5; D uncertain. The J call may be wrong; the DNA end is better matched by TRBJ2-7. The CDR3 is 13 residues long. Germline values: CDR1 MGHRA, CDR2 YSYEKL. The CDR3 coding sequence is TGCGCCAGCAGCCAAGTCATCGGGTACGAGCAGTACTTC. As protein: CASSQVIGYEQYF.

This clonotype has just a few counts. The chain couples TRBV6-1 to TRBJ2-3; 8 positions agree with TRBD2. The CDR3 spans 18 residues. Trimming at V came to 5 bases and at J to 7 bases, leaving 20 bases not matched to a gene. The germline V gene encodes CDR1 MNHNS and CDR2 SASEGT. The CDR3 nucleotides are TGTGCCAGCAGTCCCACCTTTTTAGCGGGATCTCCCAAGAATACGCAGTATTTT. Its protein is CASSPTFLAGSPKNTQYF.

The chain carries TRBV20-1 and TRBJ2-7, with 10 bases lining up with TRBD2. Germline CDR1 is DFQATT and CDR2 is SNEGSKA (reference sequence). The ends lost 4 bases at V and 5 bases at J; junction bases unmatched: 5. The CDR3 runs 13 residues. The CDR3 reads CSATSGSLDEQYF. The CDR3 DNA reads as TGCAGTGCTACTAGCGGGAGCCTGGACGAGCAGTACTTC.

This clonotype was detected ten times or more. The rearrangement links TRBV29-1 to TRBJ2-1; 8 bases fit TRBD2. The V and J ends lost 0 bases and 5 bases, in that order; junction bases with no gene match: 6. In germline, CDR1 is SQVTM, CDR2 ANQGSEA. CDR3 size: 15 residues. The DNA of the CDR3 is TGCAGCGTTGAAGACCTTAGCGGGGTCAACAATGAGCAGTTCTTC. This sequence encodes CSVEDLSGVNNEQFF.

Only a few counts were recorded for this clonotype. The chain uses TRBV28 and TRBJ2-5, with a tentative D call TRBD2 (6 bases). The CDR3 consists of 14 residues. V lost 4 bases and J 3 bases, leaving 12 bases between the germline ends. The germline CDR1 and CDR2 sequences are MDHEN and SYDVKM. The CDR3 coding sequence is TGTGCCAGCAGTTCGGTGCGACTAGAAGAGACCCAGTACTTC. Its translation: CASSSVRLEETQYF.

The chain joins TRBV15 to TRBJ2-5; 8 positions match TRBD2. The better agreement between TRBJ2-7 and the DNA end casts doubt on the J call. Germline CDR1 is LNHNV and CDR2 is YYDKDF (reference sequence). The CDR3 runs 13 residues. The CDR3 nucleotides read TGTGCCACCAGCGTTGGGACTAGTCGCGAGCAGTACTTC. Translation gives CATSVGTSREQYF.